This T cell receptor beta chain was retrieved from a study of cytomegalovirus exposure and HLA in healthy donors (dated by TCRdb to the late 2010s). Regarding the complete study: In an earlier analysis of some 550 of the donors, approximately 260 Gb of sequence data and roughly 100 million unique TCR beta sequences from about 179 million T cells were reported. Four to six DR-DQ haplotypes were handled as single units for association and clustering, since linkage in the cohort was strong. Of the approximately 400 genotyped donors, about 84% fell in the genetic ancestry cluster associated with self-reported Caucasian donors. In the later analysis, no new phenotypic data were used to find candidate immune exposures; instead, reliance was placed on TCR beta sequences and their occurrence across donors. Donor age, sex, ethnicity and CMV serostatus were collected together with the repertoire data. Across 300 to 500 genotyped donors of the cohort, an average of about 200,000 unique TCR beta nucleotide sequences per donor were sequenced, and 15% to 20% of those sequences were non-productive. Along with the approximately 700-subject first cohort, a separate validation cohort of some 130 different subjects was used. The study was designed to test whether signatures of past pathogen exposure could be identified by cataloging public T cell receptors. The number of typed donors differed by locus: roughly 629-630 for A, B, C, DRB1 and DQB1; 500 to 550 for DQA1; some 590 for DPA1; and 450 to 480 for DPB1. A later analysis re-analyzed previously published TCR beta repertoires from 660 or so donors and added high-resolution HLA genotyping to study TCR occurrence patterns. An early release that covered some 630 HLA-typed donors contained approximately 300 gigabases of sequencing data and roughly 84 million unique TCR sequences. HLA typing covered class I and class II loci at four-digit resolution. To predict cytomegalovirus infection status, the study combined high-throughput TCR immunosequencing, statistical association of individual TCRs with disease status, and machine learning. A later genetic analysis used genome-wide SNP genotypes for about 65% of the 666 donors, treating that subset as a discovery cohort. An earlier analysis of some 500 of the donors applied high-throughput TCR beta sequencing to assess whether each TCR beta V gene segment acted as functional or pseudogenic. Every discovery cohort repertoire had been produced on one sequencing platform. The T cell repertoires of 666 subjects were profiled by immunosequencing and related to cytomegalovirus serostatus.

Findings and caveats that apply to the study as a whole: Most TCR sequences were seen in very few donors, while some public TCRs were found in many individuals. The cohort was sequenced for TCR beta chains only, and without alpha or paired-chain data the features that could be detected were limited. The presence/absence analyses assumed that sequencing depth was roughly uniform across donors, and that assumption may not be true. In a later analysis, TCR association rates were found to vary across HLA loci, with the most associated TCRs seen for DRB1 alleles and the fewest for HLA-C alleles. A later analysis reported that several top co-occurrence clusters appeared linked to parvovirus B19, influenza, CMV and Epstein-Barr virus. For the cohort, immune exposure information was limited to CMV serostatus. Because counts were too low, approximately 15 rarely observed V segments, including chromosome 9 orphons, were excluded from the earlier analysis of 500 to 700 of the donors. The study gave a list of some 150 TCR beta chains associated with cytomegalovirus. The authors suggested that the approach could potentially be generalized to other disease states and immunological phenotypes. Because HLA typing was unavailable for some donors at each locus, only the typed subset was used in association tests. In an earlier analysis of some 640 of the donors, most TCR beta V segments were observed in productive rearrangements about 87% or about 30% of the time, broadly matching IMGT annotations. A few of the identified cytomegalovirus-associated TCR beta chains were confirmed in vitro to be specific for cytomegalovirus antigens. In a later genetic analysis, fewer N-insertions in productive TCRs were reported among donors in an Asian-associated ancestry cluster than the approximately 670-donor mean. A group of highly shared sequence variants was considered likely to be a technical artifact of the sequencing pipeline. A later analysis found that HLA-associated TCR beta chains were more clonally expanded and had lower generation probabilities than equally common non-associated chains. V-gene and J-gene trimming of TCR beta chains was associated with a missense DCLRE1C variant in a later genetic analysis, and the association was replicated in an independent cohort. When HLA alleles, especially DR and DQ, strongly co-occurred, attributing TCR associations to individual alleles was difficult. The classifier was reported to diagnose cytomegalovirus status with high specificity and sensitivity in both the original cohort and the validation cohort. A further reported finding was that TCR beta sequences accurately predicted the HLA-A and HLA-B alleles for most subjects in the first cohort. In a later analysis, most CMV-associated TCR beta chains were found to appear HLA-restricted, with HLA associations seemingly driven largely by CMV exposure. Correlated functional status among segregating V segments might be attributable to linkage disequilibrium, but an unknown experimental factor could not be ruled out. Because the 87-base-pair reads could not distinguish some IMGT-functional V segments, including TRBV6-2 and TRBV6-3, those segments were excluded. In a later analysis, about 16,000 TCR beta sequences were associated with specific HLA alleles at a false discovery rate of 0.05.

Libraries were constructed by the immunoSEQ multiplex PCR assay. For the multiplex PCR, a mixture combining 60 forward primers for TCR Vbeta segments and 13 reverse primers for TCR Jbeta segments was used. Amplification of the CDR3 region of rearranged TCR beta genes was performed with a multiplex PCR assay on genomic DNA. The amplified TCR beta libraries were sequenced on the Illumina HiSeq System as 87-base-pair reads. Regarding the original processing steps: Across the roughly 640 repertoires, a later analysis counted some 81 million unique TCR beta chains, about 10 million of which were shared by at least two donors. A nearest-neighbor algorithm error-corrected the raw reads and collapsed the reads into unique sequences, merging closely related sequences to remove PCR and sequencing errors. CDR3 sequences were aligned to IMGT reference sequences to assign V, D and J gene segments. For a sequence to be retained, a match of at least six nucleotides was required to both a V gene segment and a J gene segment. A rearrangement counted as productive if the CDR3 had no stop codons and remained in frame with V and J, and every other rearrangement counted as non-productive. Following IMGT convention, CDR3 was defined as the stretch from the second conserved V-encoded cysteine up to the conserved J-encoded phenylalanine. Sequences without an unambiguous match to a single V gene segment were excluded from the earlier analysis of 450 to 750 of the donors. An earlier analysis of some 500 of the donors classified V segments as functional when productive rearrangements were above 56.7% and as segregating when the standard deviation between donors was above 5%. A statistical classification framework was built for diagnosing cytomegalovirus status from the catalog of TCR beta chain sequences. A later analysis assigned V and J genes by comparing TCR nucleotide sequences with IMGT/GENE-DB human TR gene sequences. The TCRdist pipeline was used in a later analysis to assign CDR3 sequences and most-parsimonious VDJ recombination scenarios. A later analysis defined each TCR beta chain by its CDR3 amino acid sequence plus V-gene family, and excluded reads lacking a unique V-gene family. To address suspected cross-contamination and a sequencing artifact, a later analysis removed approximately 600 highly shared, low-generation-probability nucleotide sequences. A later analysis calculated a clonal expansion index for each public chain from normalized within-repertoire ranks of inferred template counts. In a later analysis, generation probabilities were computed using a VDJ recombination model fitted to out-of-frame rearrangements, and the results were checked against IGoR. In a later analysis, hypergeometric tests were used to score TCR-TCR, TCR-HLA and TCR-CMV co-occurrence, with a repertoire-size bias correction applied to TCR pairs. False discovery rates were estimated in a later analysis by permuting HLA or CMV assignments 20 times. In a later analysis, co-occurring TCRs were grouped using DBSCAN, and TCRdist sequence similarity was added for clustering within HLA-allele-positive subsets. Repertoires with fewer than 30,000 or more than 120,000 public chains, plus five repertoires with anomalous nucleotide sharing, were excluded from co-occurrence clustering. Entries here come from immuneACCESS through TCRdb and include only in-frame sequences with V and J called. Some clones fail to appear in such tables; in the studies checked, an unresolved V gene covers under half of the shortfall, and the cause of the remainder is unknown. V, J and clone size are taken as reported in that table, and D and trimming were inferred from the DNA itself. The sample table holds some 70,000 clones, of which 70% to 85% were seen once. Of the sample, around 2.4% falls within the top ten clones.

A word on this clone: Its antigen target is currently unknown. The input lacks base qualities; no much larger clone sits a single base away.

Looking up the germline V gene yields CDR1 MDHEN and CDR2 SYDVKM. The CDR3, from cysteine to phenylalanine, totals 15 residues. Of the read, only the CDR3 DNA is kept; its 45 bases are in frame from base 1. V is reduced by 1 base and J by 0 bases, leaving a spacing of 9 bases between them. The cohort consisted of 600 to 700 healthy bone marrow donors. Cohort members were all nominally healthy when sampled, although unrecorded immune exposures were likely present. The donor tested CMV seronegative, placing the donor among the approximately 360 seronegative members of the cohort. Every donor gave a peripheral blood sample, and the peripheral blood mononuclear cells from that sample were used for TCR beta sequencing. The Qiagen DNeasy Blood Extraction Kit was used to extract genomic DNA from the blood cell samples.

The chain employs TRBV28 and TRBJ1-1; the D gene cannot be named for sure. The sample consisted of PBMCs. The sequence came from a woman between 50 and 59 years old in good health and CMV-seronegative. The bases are TGTGCCAGCAGTTTATACCAGGCAGTGAACACTGAAGCTTTCTTT. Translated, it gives CASSLYQAVNTEAFF.